Following are 23 T cell receptor beta chains from one sample sequenced in a study of blood T cell repertoires in COVID-19 (dated by TCRdb to the early 2020s). Library generation was performed with the immunoSEQ multiplex PCR assay. Imported from immuneACCESS, the table was reduced by TCRdb to in-frame sequences with V and J called. These copies leave out some clones; in studies compared against another copy, an unresolved V gene accounts for under half, and the cause of the remainder is not known. The sample table contains some 200,000 clones; only one count was recorded for around four fifths of them. In total, the top ten clones hold approximately 10% of the sample. What was sequenced was PBMCs or T cells enriched from blood (not recorded which). These receptors were taken from a man aged 40-49 years who had recovered from COVID-19.

There are a few counts of this clone. V and J are TRBV9 and TRBJ1-1; TRBD1 matches at 7 bases. Per the germline V gene, CDR1 is SGDLS and CDR2 is YYNGEE. Losses at the gene ends were 3 bases for V and 4 bases for J; bases not matched to a gene: 6. This CDR3 contains 14 residues. The CDR3 DNA reads as TGTGCCAGCAGCGAGAACTCAGGGGGCACTGAAGCTTTCTTT. Translation: CASSENSGGTEAFF. Together with reference TRBV9 and TRBJ1-1, the CDR3 gives the full variable domain: DSGVTQTPKHLITATGQRVTLRCSPRSGDLSVYWYQQSLDQGLQFLIQYYNGEERAKGNILERFSAQQFPDLHSELNLSSLELGDSALYFCASSENSGGTEAFFGQGTRLTVV.

This clone was counted once. The chain joins TRBV6-2 or TRBV6-3 to TRBJ2-2; tentative D call: TRBD1 (5 bases). V shed 4 bases and J shed 5 bases, with 14 bases lying between them. The CDR3 runs to 15 residues. In germline, CDR1 is MNHEY, CDR2 SVGEGT. CDR3 protein: CASSSGPGLTGELFF. CDR3 coding DNA: TGTGCCAGCAGTTCTGGACCAGGGTTGACCGGGGAGCTGTTTTTT.

This clone has just a few counts. The V and J genes are TRBV25-1 and TRBJ1-1; 10 bases map to TRBD1. Germline trimming cut 6 bases from V and 3 bases from J; bases unmatched to any gene: 1. CDR1 is MGHDK and CDR2 is SYGVNS in the germline V gene. This CDR3 has 13 residues. CDR3 coding DNA: TGTGCCAGCAGAGGACAGGGGGACACTGAAGCTTTCTTT. Amino acids: CASRGQGDTEAFF.

In the case of this clone: Additional DNA sequences in this sample encode the identical CDR3. The chain combines TRBV2 with TRBJ2-2, with 10 bases fitting TRBD2. The CDR3 covers 14 residues. The V segment lost 6 bases and the J segment 3 bases; nucleotides outside the gene matches: 1. Germline assignment: CDR1 SNHLY and CDR2 FYNNEI. The DNA for the CDR3 is TGTGCCAGCAGAGGACTAGCGGACACCGGGGAGCTGTTTTTT. Protein: CASRGLADTGELFF.

The genes are TRBV6-6 and TRBJ2-3; tentatively, D is TRBD1 (5 bases). CDR1 is MNHNY and CDR2 is SVGAGI in the germline V gene (reference sequence). The V gene lost 5 bases and the J gene lost 6 bases, with 18 bases spanning the gap. The CDR3 is 15 amino acids. The CDR3 coding sequence is TGTGCCAGCAGTACAGGTGGCGCTCCCGGGGATACGCAGTATTTT. Translating gives CASSTGGAPGDTQYF.

The chain is built from TRBV15 and TRBJ1-2; 7 bases align to TRBD1. Trimming removed 2 bases from V and 6 bases from J; junction bases left unmatched: 3. The CDR3 loop spans 13 amino acids. In germline, CDR1 is LNHNV, CDR2 YYDKDF (reference sequence). The CDR3 nucleotides read TGTGCCACCAGCAGAACTCAGGGGGATGGCTACACCTTC. It encodes CATSRTQGDGYTF.

V gene TRBV4-3 combines with J gene TRBJ2-2; the match to TRBD2 covers 7 bases. CDR1 and CDR2 from the germline V gene are LGHNA and YSLEER. The CDR3 is made up of 13 amino acids. The V gene end was trimmed by 5 bases and the J gene end by 9 bases; junction bases not matched to a gene: 6. Here the CDR3 reads CASSTQRGRELFF. The CDR3 region has the DNA TGCGCCAGCAGCACCCAGCGGGGCAGGGAGCTGTTTTTT.

The chain recombines TRBV30 with TRBJ1-3; maybe TRBD1 (5 bases). This CDR3 has 12 residues. The germline V gene encodes CDR1 GTSNPN and CDR2 SVGIG (reference sequence). Trimming pared 0 bases from V and 8 bases from J, leaving 8 bases between. CDR3 protein: CAWSVAGDTIYF. In DNA form, the CDR3 reads TGTGCCTGGAGTGTGGCGGGGGACACCATATATTTT.

V gene TRBV4-1 combines with J gene TRBJ2-7, with 8 bases fitting TRBD1. The CDR3 is made up of 15 amino acids. The V gene's germline CDR1 is MGHRA and CDR2 YSYEKL. The trim removed 4 bases at V and 3 bases at J, leaving 8 bases unmatched. DNA of the CDR3: TGCGCCAGCAGCCCTTTGACAGGGGAGGTCTACGAGCAGTACTTC. Its protein product is CASSPLTGEVYEQYF.

The CDR3 here is CASSLKAGLNNEQFF. The CDR3 DNA sequence: TGTGCCAGCAGCTTAAAAGCGGGACTCAATAATGAGCAGTTCTTC. The chain employs TRBV7-9 and TRBJ2-1; 7 bases match TRBD2. CDR1 and CDR2 (germline): SEHNR, FQNEAQ (reference sequence). The CDR3 is 15 amino acids. The ends lost 2 bases at V and 7 bases at J; junction bases unmatched: 8.

The chain uses TRBV5-4 and TRBJ2-1, with TRBD1 identical over 8 bases. This CDR3 has 15 residues. J was trimmed by 2 bases and V by 4 bases; bases with no gene match: 5. Germline assignment: CDR1 SGHNT and CDR2 YYREEE (reference sequence). CDR3 sequence reads: CASSAGTGTYNEQFF. The CDR3 nucleotides read TGTGCCAGCAGCGCGGGGACAGGAACCTACAATGAGCAGTTCTTC. Filled out from reference TRBV5-4 and TRBJ2-1, the complete variable domain reads ETGVTQSPTHLIKTRGQQVTLRCSSQSGHNTVSWYQQALGQGPQFIFQYYREEENGRGNFPPRFSGLQFPNYSSELNVNALELDDSALYLCASSAGTGTYNEQFFGPGTRLTVL.

The J gene is TRBJ2-1, the V gene TRBV6-4; 13 positions match TRBD2. The CDR3 covers 15 residues. CDR1 is MRHNA, CDR2 SNTAGT, per germline. V trimming: 6 bases; J trimming: 7 bases; junction bases outside the gene matches: 6. The CDR3 here is CASSRLAGGWNEQFF. The CDR3 bases are TGTGCCAGCAGCAGACTAGCGGGAGGATGGAATGAGCAGTTCTTC.

The chain uses TRBV19 and TRBJ1-2; 7 nucleotides line up with TRBD1. The CDR3 spans 15 residues. CDR1 LNHDA and CDR2 SQIVND come from the germline V gene (reference sequence). J gave up 8 bases and V 3 bases, and 12 bases lay outside the gene matches. CDR3 sequence (DNA): TGTGCCAGTAGTATTCAGGCAGGGGGACTTCGGGGCTACACCTTC. The encoded protein is CASSIQAGGLRGYTF.

The rearrangement joins TRBV4-3 to TRBJ2-7; 7 bases are a match to TRBD2. Per germline, CDR1 LGHNA and CDR2 YSLEER. The CDR3 sequence is 16 residues long. V shed 0 bases and J 2 bases; nucleotides not matched to a gene: 7. CDR3 region: CASSQDGRRGTYEQYF. CDR3 coding DNA: TGCGCCAGCAGCCAAGATGGTCGGCGGGGGACCTACGAGCAGTACTTC.

This clone was counted between two and nine times. The V call is TRBV24-1, the J call TRBJ2-2, with D maybe TRBD1 (7 bases). Trimming pared 2 bases from V and 6 bases from J, leaving 12 bases between. The CDR3 runs 15 residues. Germline assignment: CDR1 KGHDR and CDR2 SFDVKD. Here the CDR3 reads CATSDSDREAGELFF. The DNA of the CDR3 is TGTGCCACCAGTGATTCCGACAGGGAGGCCGGGGAGCTGTTTTTT.

The gene calls are TRBV3-1 (or the pseudogene TRBV3-2) and TRBJ1-1; 8 bases match TRBD1. V was clipped by 3 bases and J by 2 bases; unmatched bases: 8. The CDR3 runs 16 residues. The germline CDR1 and CDR2 sequences are LGHDT and YNNKEL (reference sequence). The CDR3 here is CASSHSLGQGNTEAFF. The CDR3 nucleotides are TGTGCCAGCAGCCACTCATTAGGACAGGGTAACACTGAAGCTTTCTTT.

The CDR3 loop is CASSDRAGALHF. CDR3 DNA sequence: TGTGCCAGCAGCGACAGGGCTGGGGCCCTCCACTTT. The chain is built from TRBV18 and TRBJ1-6; 7 nucleotides align to TRBD1. The V and J ends lost 8 bases and 14 bases, in that order; junction bases with no gene match: 9. CDR1 and CDR2 from the germline V gene are KGHSH and LQKENI. The CDR3 is 12 residues long.

In this sample, this clone turned up once. The genes are TRBV29-1 and TRBJ1-5; no clear D gene. CDR1 and CDR2 (germline): SQVTM, ANQGSEA. The CDR3 is 12 residues long. V was pared by 6 bases and J by 5 bases, with 11 bases between. This CDR3 reads CSVKDGDQPQHF. The CDR3 DNA sequence: TGCAGCGTCAAGGACGGGGATCAGCCCCAGCATTTT.

The chain is built from TRBV5-8 and TRBJ2-7, with D hard to call. Trimming stripped 0 bases from V and 0 bases from J, with 7 bases between. The germline V gene encodes CDR1 SGHTS and CDR2 YDEGEE. The CDR3 covers 14 residues. The chain's CDR3 is CASSLGLFSYEQYF. CDR3 coding DNA: TGTGCCAGCAGCTTGGGACTGTTCTCCTACGAGCAGTACTTC.

The genes are TRBV5-1 and TRBJ2-5; D might be TRBD2 (7 bases). V gave up 4 bases and J gave up 2 bases, with 15 bases separating them. The germline gives CDR1 SGHRS, CDR2 YFSETQ. CDR3 length: 15 residues. CDR3 region: CASSAQGGTQETQYF. DNA of the CDR3: TGCGCCAGCAGCGCACAGGGAGGGACACAAGAGACCCAGTACTTC.

The genes are TRBV5-6 and TRBJ2-7, with 7 bases fitting TRBD2. From germline, CDR1 is SGHDT and CDR2 YYEEEE. CDR3 length: 14 residues. The V gene end was trimmed by 2 bases and the J gene end by 2 bases; junction bases not matched to a gene: 4. CDR3 coding DNA: TGTGCCAGCAGCTTTGGCGGGAGAGCCTACGAGCAGTACTTC. Translation: CASSFGGRAYEQYF.

The chain is built from TRBV9 and TRBJ1-2; 8 nucleotides agree with TRBD1. The CDR3 has 12 residues. Trimming at V came to 2 bases and at J to 10 bases, leaving 4 bases not matched to a gene. Germline CDR1 is SGDLS and CDR2 is YYNGEE. The chain's CDR3 is CASSVGQAVYTF. The CDR3 DNA reads TGTGCCAGCAGCGTGGGACAGGCCGTCTACACCTTC.

The rearrangement links TRBV19 to TRBJ2-1; 8 bases are shared with TRBD2. The V segment lost 5 bases and the J segment 0 bases; nucleotides outside the gene matches: 6. Germline V CDR1 and CDR2: LNHDA, SQIVND (reference sequence). There are 16 residues in the CDR3. CDR3 bases: TGTGCCAGTAGTTACCAACTAGCGGTCTCCTACAATGAGCAGTTCTTC. This codes for CASSYQLAVSYNEQFF.